This TCR beta chain was identified in a study of OX40 agonist ivuxolimab in advanced cancers. Study as a whole: Each patient was given ivuxolimab into a vein every 2 weeks, at 0.01 to 10 mg/kg. Three individuals attained partial responses, comprising one hepatocellular carcinoma case and two cutaneous melanoma cases. General study points: Dose levels from 0.1 to 3.0 mg/kg saw CD4+ and CD8+ blood T cells expand clonally by week 6. Fewer expanded clones were found on average in CD4+ than in CD8+ T cells.

As concerns this clone: Its antigen is unknown.

The CDR3 sequence is 15 residues long. The germline CDR1 and CDR2 sequences are SNHLY and FYNNEI. V lost 5 bases, J lost 4 bases, and 9 bases stayed unmatched. TCRdb keeps only in-frame clones here, not all; method: immunoSEQ multiplex PCR. The table shows about 63,000 clones, with around 88% occurring only once. The receptor comes from an adult with an advanced solid tumor such as melanoma, head and neck, liver or kidney cancer. This rearrangement joins TRBV2 to TRBJ1-1; 8 positions agree with TRBD1. Specimen: CD4+ or CD8+ T cells sorted from blood, collected in a trial of the OX40 agonist ivuxolimab. The CDR3 DNA sequence: TGTGCCAGCAGTTACTACGGACAGGGAGTCACTGAAGCTTTCTTT. Protein: CASSYYGQGVTEAFF. The complete variable domain, with remaining parts taken from reference TRBV2 and TRBJ1-1, reads EPEVTQTPSHQVTQMGQEVILRCVPISNHLYFYWYRQILGQKVEFLVSFYNNEISEKSEIFDDQFSVERPDGSNFTLKIRSTKLEDSAMYFCASSYYGQGVTEAFFGQGTRLTVV.